This T cell receptor beta chain is from a study of T cells in Graves' hyperthyroidism and ophthalmopathy. TCR beta CDR3 sequences were amplified from RNA transcripts. Using the HTBI primer set, a first-round RT-PCR was run on the TCR CDR3. Each CDR3 protein is one row after TCRdb ran MiXCR on the multiplex PCR reads. The sample has around 350,000 distinct CDR3 sequences; 13% to 15% are singletons. Inclusion characteristics of ophthalmopathy patients comprised a Clinical Activity Score of at least 3, a NOSPECS grade of at least 4, and duration under 3 months. This clonotype was found a few times. Antigen specificity is unknown. The ends were cut back, 6 bases at V and 2 bases at J, with 5 bases in the middle. The CDR3 runs to 13 residues. In germline, CDR1 is MNHNS, CDR2 SASEGT. Points from the study as a whole: It was a median about 6.5 months before onset that the model predicted ophthalmopathy.

Sequencing was done on a sample of blood. This chain connects TRBV6-1 to TRBJ2-6; D is uncertain. This receptor was obtained from a woman aged 60 to 75 with Graves' ophthalmopathy. CDR3 DNA sequence: TGTGCCAGCAGACCGGCTGGGGCCAACGTCCTGACTTTC. This translates into CASRPAGANVLTF.